This T cell receptor beta chain was profiled in a study of cytomegalovirus exposure and HLA in healthy donors. Primers for the PCR totalled 60 Vbeta and 13 Jbeta. Sequencing used immunoSEQ multiplex PCR; TCRdb keeps in-frame clones, though not all of them. The sample holds around 140,000 clones, about 8.9% seen once. Regarding this clone: The antigen remains unidentified.

The CDR3 totals 16 residues. J was trimmed by 8 bases and V by 5 bases; bases with no gene match: 14. Looked up from germline, CDR1 is SGHVS and CDR2 is FNYEAQ. Notes on the study in general: Later work found that TCR association rates differed between HLA loci; DRB1 had the most and HLA-C the fewest. Earlier analysis yielded a pattern in which most TCR beta V segments were productive about 87% or about 30% of the time. Exclusion applied to some V segments, including TRBV6-2 and TRBV6-3, as they were indistinguishable. Across all donors, roughly uniform sequencing depth was an assumption of the presence/absence analyses.

The receptor comes from a man aged 45-60 years in good health and CMV-seronegative. The material sequenced was PBMCs. The V gene is TRBV7-6, the J gene TRBJ2-1; 8 positions match TRBD2. Written as DNA, the CDR3 is TGTGCCAGCAGCCGCCTGCGGGGGGCTTCAGGGGATGAGCAGTTCTTC. Residues: CASSRLRGASGDEQFF.